This T cell receptor beta chain was recorded in a study of shared clonotypes between healthy human individuals (dated by TCRdb to about 2020). With regard to the full study: The cohort included three men and two women between 18 and 49 years of age. To increase sequencing depth and limit assay-specific biases, different laboratories used diverse techniques to prepare libraries and sequence TCR repertoires. Per donor, leukapheresis produced somewhere between about 0.8 and 9 billion PBMCs. To estimate repertoire size and how much clonotypes are shared between individuals, the study performed deep sequencing of blood TCR repertoires from roughly five healthy adults. What the study reported, not specific to this receptor: Sampling was limited to blood, and TCR repertoires in tissue likely differ from TCR repertoires in blood. The small number of donors limited the genetic and exposure-history diversity represented. Pairwise subsampling indicated that sequencing depth was expected to affect the degree of clonotype sharing among donors.

Healthy HIV-negative adults with no recently reported acute infections or vaccinations were included as donors. Every donor was a Caucasian adult residing in Nashville, Tennessee, USA. For unsorted samples, roughly 91 million PBMCs were counted, and genomic DNA was extracted using the QIAamp DNA Blood Mini kit. After blood collection by leukapheresis, PBMCs were isolated using Ficoll-Histopaque density gradient centrifugation and then cryopreserved in the vapor phase of liquid nitrogen. Using the deep immunoSEQ assay, multiplex PCR amplified TCR CDR3 regions from genomic DNA. Extracted genomic DNA from each cell subset was spread evenly across all wells of several immunoSEQ 96-well plates, with each plate serving as a replicate. Each replicate PCR for unsorted PBMC received about 0.3 ug genomic DNA, equal to approximately 30,000 T cell genomes. Ten immunoSEQ deep assay plates were used to sequence unsorted PBMC genomic DNA. Purified libraries were measured with a Qubit 3.0 fluorometer, size-checked on a Bioanalyzer 2100, and measured again with the KAPA Library Quantification kit. A separate single-read 150-cycle Illumina NextSeq 550 flow cell was used to sequence each immunoSEQ 96-well plate. Processing in the source paper ran as follows. Because only junctional sequences without quality scores were contained in the immunoSEQ output, filtering matching that applied to full-length reads could not be performed. To assign V/J genes and CDR3, sequences were annotated using PyIR, a Python wrapper for IgBLAST v1.9, with IMGT germline references. Reads were removed for weak V/J assignments (E-value above 1e-6), missing CDR3, stop codons, out-of-frame junctions, or ambiguous translated residues. V3J clonotypes were defined as sequences sharing an identical inferred V gene, J gene, and CDR3 amino acid sequence. The percentage overlap between two repertoires was calculated by dividing the number of shared unique clonotypes by the size of the smaller repertoire. Repertoire richness was assessed with RTK rarefaction, the Chao1 estimator, and Recon v2.1 estimates of unobserved clonotypes. TCRdb carries this immuneACCESS record with in-frame sequences only. Its versions omit some clonotypes, under half of them owing to an unresolved V gene in the studies checked, with the rest unexplained. V, J and clone size are taken as reported in that table, and D and trimming were inferred from the DNA itself. Within this sample are approximately 500,000 clones, with more than 65% of them counted one time only. The top ten hold 10% to 15% of the sample.

Spanning cysteine to phenylalanine, the CDR3 consists of 10 amino acids. Just CDR3 DNA is preserved here, 30 bases in frame from base 1. The germline V gene (reference sequence) supplies CDR1 MNHEY and CDR2 SMNVEV. Between the V and J ends, shortened by 7 bases and 2 bases respectively, the junction contains 3 bases. This clone was counted between two and nine times. The specificity of this receptor is unknown. Base qualities are not recorded, but no much larger clone differs from it by a single base. What was sequenced was PBMCs. The chain is made from TRBV27 and TRBJ2-7; the D segment cannot be called with confidence. This receptor was taken from a middle-aged woman in good health. Some clones in this sample may be carry-over from other donors' samples. The CDR3 protein sequence reads: CASNTYEQYF. The DNA is as follows: TGTGCCAGCAACACCTACGAGCAGTACTTC.